This T cell receptor (beta chain) was identified in a study of control samples from healthy donors and cancer patients. This CDR3 region has 13 residues. J was trimmed by 6 bases and V by 8 bases; bases with no gene match: 3. Measured with immunoSEQ multiplex PCR; TCRdb has only the in-frame clones, and not every one. The sample includes about 170,000 clones, about 91% seen only once; the top ten take just over 2%. This rearrangement joins TRBV12-3 or TRBV12-4 to TRBJ1-5; TRBD1 matches 11 bases. The sample consisted of blood. This clonotype originated in a woman between 35 and 50 years old in good health. Here the CDR3 DNA reads TGTGCCAGCTGGACAGGGGGCGGTCAGCCCCAGCATTTT. Translation: CASWTGGGQPQHF.